The 9 T cell receptor beta chains listed next were all sequenced from one sample in a study of cytomegalovirus exposure and HLA in healthy donors. Profiling relied on immunoSEQ multiplex PCR, and the TCRdb table lists in-frame clones only, not all of them. The table lists about 310,000 clones, approximately 85% of them singletons. The sample comprised PBMCs. The receptor source for this set is a man aged 25 to 40 in good health and CMV-seronegative.

This rearrangement joins TRBV6-6 to TRBJ1-6; possibly TRBD1 for D (6 bases). Germline V gene sequence: CDR1 MNHNY, CDR2 SVGAGI (reference sequence). The CDR3 length is 12 residues. The V and J ends lost 5 bases and 13 bases respectively, with 12 bases between them. Here the CDR3 reads CASSGQTRPLHF. DNA of the CDR3: TGTGCCAGCAGTGGACAGACAAGGCCCCTCCACTTT.

This chain links TRBV6-5 with TRBJ1-5, with 7 bases matching TRBD1. The V gene end was trimmed by 6 bases and the J gene end by 5 bases; junction bases not matched to a gene: 10. The CDR3 extends over 15 amino acids. Germline V gene sequence: CDR1 MNHEY, CDR2 SVGAGI. The CDR3: CASRPHRGLDQPQHF. CDR3 in DNA: TGTGCCAGCAGGCCCCACAGGGGACTAGATCAGCCCCAGCATTTT.

V and J are TRBV5-6 and TRBJ2-6, with D hard to call. Germline values: CDR1 SGHDT, CDR2 YYEEEE. V was shortened by 1 base and J by 0 bases, with 5 bases between the two germline ends. The CDR3 is 15 residues long. For the CDR3, the DNA is TGTGCCAGCAGCTTGATATTCTCTGGGGCCAACGTCCTGACTTTC. Protein product: CASSLIFSGANVLTF.

The V gene is TRBV6-5, the J gene TRBJ2-7, with 11 bases lining up with TRBD2. Trimming took 7 bases from V and 2 from J; bases not matched to a gene: 4. Per germline, CDR1 MNHEY and CDR2 SVGAGI. The CDR3 totals 14 residues. CDR3: CASTSSGGAYEQYF. The DNA for the CDR3 is TGTGCCAGCACCAGTAGCGGGGGGGCCTACGAGCAGTACTTC.

This clone was detected only once. The chain has TRBV7-8 and TRBJ1-4; D gene ambiguous. V was trimmed by 1 base and J by 6 bases, leaving 12 bases between them. Germline V gene data show CDR1 as SGHVS and CDR2 as FQNEAQ. The CDR3 is 15 amino acids. The CDR3 is CASSLGGFNDEKLFF. DNA of the CDR3: TGTGCCAGCAGCTTAGGAGGTTTCAACGATGAAAAACTGTTTTTT.

The rearrangement uses TRBV7-9 and TRBJ2-7; TRBD2 is a possible D gene (6 bases). Germline CDR1 SEHNR, CDR2 FQNEAQ (reference sequence). The ends were cut back, 6 bases at V and 7 bases at J, with 13 bases in the middle. The CDR3 extends over 12 amino acids. The chain's CDR3 is CASRGGAGEQYF. CDR3 nucleotide sequence: TGTGCCAGCAGGGGCGGGGCGGGAGAGCAGTACTTC.

V usage is TRBV15 and J usage is TRBJ2-7, with TRBD2 identical over 11 bases. Germline CDR1 LNHNV, CDR2 YYDKDF (reference sequence). The CDR3 consists of 18 residues. V lost 0 bases, J lost 2 bases, and 9 bases stayed unmatched. CDR3 bases: TGTGCCACCAGCAGAGATTCAGGTCTAGCGGGGGGCGCCTACGAGCAGTACTTC. Translating it yields CATSRDSGLAGGAYEQYF.

The rearrangement links TRBV5-1 to TRBJ2-7, with 10 nucleotides matching TRBD2. J lost 4 bases, V lost 5 bases, and 9 bases had no gene match. This CDR3 has 15 amino acids. Germline V gene lookup returns CDR1 SGHRS and CDR2 YFSETQ. CDR3 residues: CASRLLAGEAYEQYF. CDR3 coding DNA: TGCGCCAGCAGGCTTCTAGCGGGGGAAGCTTACGAGCAGTACTTC.

The J gene is TRBJ2-7, the V gene TRBV29-1, with 11 nucleotides matching TRBD1. This CDR3 is 15 amino acids long. Germline V gene data show CDR1 as SQVTM and CDR2 as ANQGSEA. Trimming at V came to 6 bases and at J to 3 bases, leaving 10 bases not matched to a gene. This CDR3 is CSVTAPGTGGYEQYF. As DNA, the CDR3 is TGCAGCGTCACAGCCCCCGGGACAGGGGGCTACGAGCAGTACTTC.